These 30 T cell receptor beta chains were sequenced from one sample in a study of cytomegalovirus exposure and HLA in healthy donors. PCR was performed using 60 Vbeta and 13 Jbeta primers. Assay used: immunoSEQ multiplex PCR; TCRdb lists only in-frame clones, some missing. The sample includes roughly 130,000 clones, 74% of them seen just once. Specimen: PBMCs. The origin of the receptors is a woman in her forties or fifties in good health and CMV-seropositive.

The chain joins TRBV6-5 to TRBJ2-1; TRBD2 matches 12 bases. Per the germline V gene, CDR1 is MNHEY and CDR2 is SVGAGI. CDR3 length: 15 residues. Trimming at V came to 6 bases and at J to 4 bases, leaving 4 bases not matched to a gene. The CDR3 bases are TGTGCCAGCAGCAAACTAGCGGGGGGATACAATGAGCAGTTCTTC. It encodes CASSKLAGGYNEQFF.

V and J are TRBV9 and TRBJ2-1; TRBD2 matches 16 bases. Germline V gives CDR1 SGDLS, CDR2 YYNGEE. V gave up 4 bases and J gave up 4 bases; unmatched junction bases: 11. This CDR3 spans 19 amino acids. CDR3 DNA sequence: TGTGCCAGCAGCCACCACCCGGGACTAGCGGGGGGGTTATACAATGAGCAGTTCTTC. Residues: CASSHHPGLAGGLYNEQFF. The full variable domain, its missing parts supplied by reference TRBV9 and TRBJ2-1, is DSGVTQTPKHLITATGQRVTLRCSPRSGDLSVYWYQQSLDQGLQFLIQYYNGEERAKGNILERFSAQQFPDLHSELNLSSLELGDSALYFCASSHHPGLAGGLYNEQFFGPGTRLTVL.

CDR3 sequence (DNA): TGCGCCAGCAGCCAAGCGACAGACTATGGCTACACCTTC. Its protein product is CASSQATDYGYTF. The J gene is TRBJ1-2, the V gene TRBV4-1, with a weak D call TRBD1 (5 bases). CDR3 length: 13 residues. Trimming cost V 1 base and J 3 bases, with 6 bases left between them. CDR1 and CDR2 from the germline V gene are MGHRA and YSYEKL.

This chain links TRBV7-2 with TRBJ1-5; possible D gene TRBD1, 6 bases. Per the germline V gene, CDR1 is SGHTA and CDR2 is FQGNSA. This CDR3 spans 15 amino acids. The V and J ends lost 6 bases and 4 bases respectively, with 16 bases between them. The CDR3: CASSSSGQSNQPQHF. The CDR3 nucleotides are TGTGCCAGCAGTTCCTCTGGACAGTCAAATCAGCCCCAGCATTTT.

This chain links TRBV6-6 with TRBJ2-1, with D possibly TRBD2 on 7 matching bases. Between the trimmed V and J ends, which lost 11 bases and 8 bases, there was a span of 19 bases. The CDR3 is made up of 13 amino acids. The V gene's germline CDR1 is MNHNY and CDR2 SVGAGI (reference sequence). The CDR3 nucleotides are TGTGCCTCTAGGGGGGGTTTTGGGGATGAGCAGTTCTTC. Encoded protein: CASRGGFGDEQFF.

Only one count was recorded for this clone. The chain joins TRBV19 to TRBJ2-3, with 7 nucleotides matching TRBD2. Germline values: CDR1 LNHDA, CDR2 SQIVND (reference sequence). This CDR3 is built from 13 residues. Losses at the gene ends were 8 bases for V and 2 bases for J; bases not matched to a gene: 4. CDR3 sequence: CASSGTNTDTQYF. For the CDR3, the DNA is TGTGCCAGTTCCGGGACTAACACAGATACGCAGTATTTT.

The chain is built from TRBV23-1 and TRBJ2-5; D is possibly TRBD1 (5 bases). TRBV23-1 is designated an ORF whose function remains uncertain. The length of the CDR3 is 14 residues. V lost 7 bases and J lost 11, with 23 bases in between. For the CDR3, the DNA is TGCGCCAGCAAGGGGTACAGGCACTACGGAGAGCAGTACTTC. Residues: CASKGYRHYGEQYF.

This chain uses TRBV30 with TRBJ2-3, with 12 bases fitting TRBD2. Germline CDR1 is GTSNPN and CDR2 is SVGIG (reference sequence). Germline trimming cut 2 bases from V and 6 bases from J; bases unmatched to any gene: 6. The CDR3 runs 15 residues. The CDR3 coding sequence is TGTGCCTGGAGTTCTCTAGCGGGGGGGCTGGATACGCAGTATTTT. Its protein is CAWSSLAGGLDTQYF.

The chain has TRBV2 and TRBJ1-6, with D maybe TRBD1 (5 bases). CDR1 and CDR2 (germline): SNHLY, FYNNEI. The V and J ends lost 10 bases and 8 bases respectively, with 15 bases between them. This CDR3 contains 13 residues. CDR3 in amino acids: CATKGLVDSPLHF. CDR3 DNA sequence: TGTGCCACCAAGGGGTTGGTCGATTCACCCCTCCACTTT.

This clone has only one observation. CDR3 in amino acids: CASRQRGGPDTQYF. CDR3 sequence (DNA): TGTGCCAGCAGACAGAGGGGGGGACCTGATACGCAGTATTTT. The rearrangement uses TRBV11-3 and TRBJ2-3; D possibly corresponds to TRBD2 (7 bases). CDR1 SGHNT and CDR2 YENEEA come from the germline V gene. The CDR3 spans 14 residues. V was pared by 6 bases and J by 6 bases, with 16 bases between.

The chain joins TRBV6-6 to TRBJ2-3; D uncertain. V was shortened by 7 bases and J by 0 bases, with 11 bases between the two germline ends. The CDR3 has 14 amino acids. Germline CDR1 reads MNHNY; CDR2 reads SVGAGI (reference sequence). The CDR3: CASTSRGSTDTQYF. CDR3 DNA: TGTGCCAGCACCTCAAGAGGCAGCACAGATACGCAGTATTTT.

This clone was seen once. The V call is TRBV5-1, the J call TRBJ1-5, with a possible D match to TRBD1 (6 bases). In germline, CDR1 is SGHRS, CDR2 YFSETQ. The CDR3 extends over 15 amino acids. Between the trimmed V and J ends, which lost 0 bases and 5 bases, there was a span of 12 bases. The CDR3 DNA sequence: TGCGCCAGCAGCTTGGAGGGGCAGGGGCATCAGCCCCAGCATTTT. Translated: CASSLEGQGHQPQHF.

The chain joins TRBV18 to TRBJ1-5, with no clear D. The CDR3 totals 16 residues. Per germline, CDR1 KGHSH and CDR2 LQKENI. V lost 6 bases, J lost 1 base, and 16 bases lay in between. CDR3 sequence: CASSSNSGFSNQPQHF. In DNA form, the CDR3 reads TGTGCCAGCTCCTCTAACTCTGGTTTCAGCAATCAGCCCCAGCATTTT.

CDR3 bases: TGTGCCAGCAGCTTCAGGACAGGGGCCGACGAGCAGTACTTC. Translation: CASSFRTGADEQYF. The rearrangement links TRBV5-5 to TRBJ2-7, with 9 bases identical to TRBD1. Germline-derived CDR1 and CDR2 are SGHKS and YYEKEE (reference sequence). The ends lost 2 bases at V and 5 bases at J; junction bases unmatched: 5. CDR3 length: 14 residues.

The CDR3 is CASSGRTAQPQHF. In nucleotides, the CDR3 is TGTGCCAGTAGTGGGCGTACGGCCCAGCCCCAGCATTTT. The V gene is TRBV19, the J gene TRBJ1-5; D gene uncertain. V was trimmed by 5 bases and J by 7 bases, leaving 12 bases between them. The CDR3 has 13 residues. Germline assignment: CDR1 LNHDA and CDR2 SQIVND (reference sequence).

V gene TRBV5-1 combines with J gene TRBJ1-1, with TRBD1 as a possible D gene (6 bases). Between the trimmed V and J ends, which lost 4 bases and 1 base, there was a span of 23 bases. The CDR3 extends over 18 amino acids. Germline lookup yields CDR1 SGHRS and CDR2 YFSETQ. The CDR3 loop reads CASSLGRGGGVENTEAFF. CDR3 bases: TGCGCCAGCAGCCTCGGAAGGGGGGGAGGGGTGGAGAACACTGAAGCTTTCTTT.

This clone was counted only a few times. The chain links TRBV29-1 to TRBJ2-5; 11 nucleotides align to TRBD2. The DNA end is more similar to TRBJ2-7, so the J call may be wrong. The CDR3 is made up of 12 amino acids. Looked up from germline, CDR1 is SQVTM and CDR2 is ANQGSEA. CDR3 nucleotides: TGCAGCGTGTTAGCGGGGGGGCTCGAGCAGTACTTC. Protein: CSVLAGGLEQYF.

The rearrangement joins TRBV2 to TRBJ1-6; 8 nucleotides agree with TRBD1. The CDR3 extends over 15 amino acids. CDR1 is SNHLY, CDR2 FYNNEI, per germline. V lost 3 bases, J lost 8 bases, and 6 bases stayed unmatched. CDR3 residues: CASSDKQGAYSPLHF. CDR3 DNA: TGTGCCAGCAGTGATAAGCAGGGGGCTTATTCACCCCTCCACTTT.

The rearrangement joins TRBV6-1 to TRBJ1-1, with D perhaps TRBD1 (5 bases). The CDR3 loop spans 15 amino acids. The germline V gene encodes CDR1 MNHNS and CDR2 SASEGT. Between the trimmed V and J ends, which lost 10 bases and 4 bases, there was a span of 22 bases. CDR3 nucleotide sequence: TGTGCCACCACTAGCCGGGGCACGGGGGTCACTGAAGCTTTCTTT. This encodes CATTSRGTGVTEAFF.

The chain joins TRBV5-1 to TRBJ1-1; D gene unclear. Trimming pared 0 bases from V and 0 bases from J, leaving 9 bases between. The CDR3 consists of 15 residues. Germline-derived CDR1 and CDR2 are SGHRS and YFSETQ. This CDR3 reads CASSLESGMNTEAFF. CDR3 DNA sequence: TGCGCCAGCAGCTTGGAGTCGGGGATGAACACTGAAGCTTTCTTT.

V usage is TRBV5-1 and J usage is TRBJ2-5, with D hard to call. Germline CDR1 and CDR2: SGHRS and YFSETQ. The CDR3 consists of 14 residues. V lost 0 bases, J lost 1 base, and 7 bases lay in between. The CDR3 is CASSLAVTQETQYF. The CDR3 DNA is TGCGCCAGCAGCTTGGCGGTCACCCAAGAGACCCAGTACTTC.

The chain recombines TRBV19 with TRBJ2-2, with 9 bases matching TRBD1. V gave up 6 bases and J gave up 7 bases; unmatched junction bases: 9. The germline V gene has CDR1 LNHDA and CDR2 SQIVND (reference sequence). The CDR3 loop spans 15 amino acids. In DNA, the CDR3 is TGTGCCAGTAGCTTACCGGGACAGGGCCACGGGGAGCTGTTTTTT. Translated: CASSLPGQGHGELFF.

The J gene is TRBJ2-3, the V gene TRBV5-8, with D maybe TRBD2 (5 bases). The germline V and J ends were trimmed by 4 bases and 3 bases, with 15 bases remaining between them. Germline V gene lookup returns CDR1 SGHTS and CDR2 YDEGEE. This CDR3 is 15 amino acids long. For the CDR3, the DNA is TGTGCCAGCAGCCCCGAATCCCGGGGAACAGATACGCAGTATTTT. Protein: CASSPESRGTDTQYF.

The CDR3, as DNA: TGTGCCAGCAGTTACTTTGCGGGGGGCGGGACAGATACGCAGTATTTT. Translated, it gives CASSYFAGGGTDTQYF. The chain recombines TRBV6-6 with TRBJ2-3, with TRBD2 matching over 8 bases. The CDR3 is 16 residues long. V lost 1 base, J lost 3 bases, and 6 bases stayed unmatched. Germline CDR1 and CDR2: MNHNY and SVGAGI (reference sequence).

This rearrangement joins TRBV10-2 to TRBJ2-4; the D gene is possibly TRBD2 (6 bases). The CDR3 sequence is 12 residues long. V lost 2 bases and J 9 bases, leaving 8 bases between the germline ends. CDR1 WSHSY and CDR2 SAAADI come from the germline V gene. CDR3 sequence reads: CASSETGGIQYF. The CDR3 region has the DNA TGCGCCAGCAGTGAGACCGGGGGCATTCAGTACTTC.

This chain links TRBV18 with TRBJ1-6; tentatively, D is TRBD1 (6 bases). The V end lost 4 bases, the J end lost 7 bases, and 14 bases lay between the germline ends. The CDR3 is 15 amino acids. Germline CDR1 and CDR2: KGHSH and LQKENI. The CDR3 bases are TGTGCCAGCTCACTGAACAGGGTGGAGAATTCACCCCTCCACTTT. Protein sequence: CASSLNRVENSPLHF.

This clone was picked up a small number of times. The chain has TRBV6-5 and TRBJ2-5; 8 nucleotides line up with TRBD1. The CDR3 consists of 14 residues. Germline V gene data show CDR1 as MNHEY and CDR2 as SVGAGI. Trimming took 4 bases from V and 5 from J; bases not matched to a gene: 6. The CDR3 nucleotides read TGTGCCAGCAGTTTCAGGGGGCGCGGGGAGACCCAGTACTTC. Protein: CASSFRGRGETQYF.

DNA of the CDR3: TGTGCCAGCAGCTTGGCCACCGGGACAGGGGTGGGCGGGGAGCTGTTTTTT. Its translation: CASSLATGTGVGGELFF. The chain recombines TRBV5-4 with TRBJ2-2, with 10 bases matching TRBD1. With 0 bases clipped from V and 7 bases from J, the junction kept 9 bases outside the gene matches. This CDR3 has 17 amino acids. Germline CDR1 reads SGHNT; CDR2 reads YYREEE (reference sequence).

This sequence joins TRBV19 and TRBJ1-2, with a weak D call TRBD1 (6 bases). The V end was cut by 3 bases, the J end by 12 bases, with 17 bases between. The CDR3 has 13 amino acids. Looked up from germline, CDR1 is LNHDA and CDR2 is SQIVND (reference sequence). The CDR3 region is CASSMGAGVSNTF. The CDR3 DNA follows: TGTGCCAGTAGTATGGGGGCCGGAGTTTCGAACACCTTC.

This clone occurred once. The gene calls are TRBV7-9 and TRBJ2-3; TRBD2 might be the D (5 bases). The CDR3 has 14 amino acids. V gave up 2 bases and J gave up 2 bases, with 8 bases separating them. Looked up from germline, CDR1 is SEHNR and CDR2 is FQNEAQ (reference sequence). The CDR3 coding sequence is TGTGCCAGCAGCTTAAGTCGGGACACAGATACGCAGTATTTT. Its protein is CASSLSRDTDTQYF. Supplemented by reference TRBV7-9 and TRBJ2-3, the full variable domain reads DTGVSQNPRHKITKRGQNVTFRCDPISEHNRLYWYRQTLGQGPEFLTYFQNEAQLEKSRLLSDRFSAERPKGSFSTLEIQRTEQGDSAMYLCASSLSRDTDTQYFGPGTRLTVL.